The subject of this entry is one T cell receptor (beta chain). Its specificity is unknown. Unmatched junction bases numbered 4, after V lost 0 bases and J lost 8 bases. CDR1 is SGHDT, CDR2 YYEEEE, per germline. The CDR3 length is 15 residues. Measured with immunoSEQ multiplex PCR; TCRdb has only the in-frame clones, and not every one. The sample holds 140,000 to 150,000 clones, about 93% seen once. The data were taken from a study of T cell responses to AZD1222 COVID-19 vaccine. Overall study findings and caveats: With two AZD1222 doses given, Spike-specific TCR breadth and depth both rose. Clonal diversity was possibly underestimated, and white British individuals and females predominated among donors.

The TCR was taken from an adult in good health. This rearrangement joins TRBV5-6 to TRBJ1-4; 10 bases map to TRBD1. Sample: peripheral blood, taken on day 0 of AZD1222 vaccination. This CDR3 is CASSLGGTGDEKLFF. The CDR3 nucleotides are TGTGCCAGCAGCTTGGGCGGGACAGGGGACGAAAAACTGTTTTTT.